This T cell receptor beta chain originates from a study of post-analysis software for immune sequencing data. The germline gives CDR1 SGHAT, CDR2 FQNNGV. The trim removed 0 bases at V and 5 bases at J, leaving 26 bases unmatched. The CDR3 sequence is 24 residues long. Comment on this clonotype: No antigen is known for it.

Notes on the study in general: Patients showed TRBV5-6, TRBV5-1 and TRBV20-1 among four to six TRBV segments more frequent than in controls.

Prepared TCR beta cDNA libraries contained unique molecular identifiers. TCRdb redid the calling of the PCR reads with MiXCR, one entry per CDR3 protein. The table records just over 250,000 distinct CDR3 sequences, 35% to 40% of them present only once. The specimen sequenced was blood. The chain employs TRBV11-2 and TRBJ2-1, with 12 bases identical to TRBD2. The receptor's source is a girl under 18 with multiple sclerosis. The CDR3 DNA reads as TGTGCCAGCAGCTTAGAACGGTCTGGGACTAGCGGGTTCTCTCCACCTCTTACGGACAATGAGCAGTTCTTC. Translation gives CASSLERSGTSGFSPPLTDNEQFF.